The source of this T cell receptor beta chain is a study of cytomegalovirus exposure and HLA in healthy donors. Regarding the study as a whole: Accounts indicate the classifier identified cytomegalovirus status with strong specificity and sensitivity. CMV serostatus was the only immune exposure information that was available. Using a false discovery rate of 0.05, a later analysis showed that 15,000 to 20,000 TCR beta sequences were associated with HLA alleles.

13 Jbeta primers and 60 Vbeta primers were used for the PCR. Data came from immunoSEQ multiplex PCR; TCRdb stores just in-frame clones and leaves some out. The sample includes 150,000 to 200,000 clones, approximately 70% seen only once; the top ten take 4.7%. V trimming: 4 bases; J trimming: 10 bases; junction bases outside the gene matches: 17. Per the germline V gene, CDR1 is GTSNPN and CDR2 is SVGIG (reference sequence). The CDR3 has 17 amino acids. This clone was picked up one time. Its cognate antigen is unknown. This receptor was taken from a man younger than 35 in good health and CMV-seropositive. The chain couples TRBV30 to TRBJ2-3, with TRBD2 matching over 13 bases. The material sequenced was PBMCs. The CDR3 DNA sequence: TGTGCCTGGACCCTACTAGCGGGAGGGTCGGTTTCGGCGGCGCAGTATTTT. It specifies CAWTLLAGGSVSAAQYF.